The 23 T cell receptor beta chains below come from one sample, sequenced in a study of blood T cell repertoires in COVID-19. TCRdb's table, derived via immunoSEQ multiplex PCR, lists solely in-frame clones and lacks some. The sample consists of nearly 200,000 clones, approximately 90% of them appearing once. Sequencing was performed on peripheral blood. The receptors were gathered from a woman aged 35 to 49 who had recovered from COVID-19.

The CDR3 reads CASSLTTENSPLHF. The CDR3 nucleotides read TGCGCCAGCAGCTTGACGACAGAGAATTCACCCCTCCACTTT. The chain is built from TRBV5-1 and TRBJ1-6; possible D gene TRBD1, 5 bases. This CDR3 contains 14 residues. Trimming took off 1 base at V and 7 bases at J, with 9 bases between the two ends. Germline CDR1 reads SGHRS; CDR2 reads YFSETQ.

V is TRBV28 and J is TRBJ1-2; 9 bases map to TRBD1. Germline values: CDR1 MDHEN, CDR2 SYDVKM. The CDR3 runs 16 residues. V lost 2 bases and J lost 3; bases outside the gene matches: 7. The CDR3 here is CASSLIQGASDYGYTF. CDR3 DNA sequence: TGTGCCAGCAGTTTAATACAGGGGGCCTCGGACTATGGCTACACCTTC.

V usage is TRBV6-2 or TRBV6-3 and J usage is TRBJ2-7; no clear D. The germline V gene encodes CDR1 MNHEY and CDR2 SVGEGT. The V and J ends lost 5 bases and 2 bases respectively, with 4 bases between them. This CDR3 comprises 11 residues. The CDR3: CASSDTYEQYF. CDR3 in DNA: TGTGCCAGCAGTGACACCTACGAGCAGTACTTC.

The chain couples TRBV18 to TRBJ2-3; D might be TRBD1 (11 bases). The CDR3 is made up of 24 amino acids. In germline, CDR1 is KGHSH, CDR2 LQKENI. V shed 2 bases and J shed 11 bases, with 47 bases lying between them. This chain's CDR3 is CASSPKGQGASGRYLARTRSGQYF. As DNA, the CDR3 is TGTGCCAGCTCACCAAAAGGACAGGGGGCTAGCGGGAGATACCTAGCACGTACCAGAAGCGGGCAGTATTTT.

This chain joins TRBV3-1 (or the pseudogene TRBV3-2) and TRBJ2-3, with 8 bases aligning to TRBD2. Germline CDR1 reads LGHDT; CDR2 reads YNNKEL (reference sequence). There are 14 residues in the CDR3. J gave up 5 bases and V 4 bases, and 5 bases lay outside the gene matches. In DNA, the CDR3 is TGTGCCAGCAGCCCCGGACTAGCAATAGATACGCAGTATTTT. It yields the protein CASSPGLAIDTQYF.

This chain connects TRBV6-5 to TRBJ2-5, with 8 bases fitting TRBD1. Germline CDR1 MNHEY, CDR2 SVGAGI. Losses at the gene ends were 6 bases for V and 6 bases for J; bases not matched to a gene: 6. The length of the CDR3 is 13 residues. The CDR3, as DNA: TGTGCCAGCAGGGCCGGACAGGGAAAGACCCAGTACTTC. Its protein product is CASRAGQGKTQYF.

The V gene is TRBV7-9, the J gene TRBJ2-3; D not certain. The CDR3 is 13 amino acids. Germline loops: CDR1 SEHNR, CDR2 FQNEAQ (reference sequence). V lost 5 bases to trimming and J lost 0 bases, with 6 bases between them. DNA for the CDR3: TGTGCCAGCAGCCCCGGGAGCACAGATACGCAGTATTTT. Translating gives CASSPGSTDTQYF. Supplemented by reference TRBV7-9 and TRBJ2-3, the full variable domain reads DTGVSQNPRHKITKRGQNVTFRCDPISEHNRLYWYRQTLGQGPEFLTYFQNEAQLEKSRLLSDRFSAERPKGSFSTLEIQRTEQGDSAMYLCASSPGSTDTQYFGPGTRLTVL.

The chain recombines TRBV7-3 with TRBJ1-2; tentatively, D is TRBD1 (5 bases). V shed 5 bases and J shed 8 bases, with 15 bases lying between them. Germline CDR1 is SGHTA and CDR2 is FQGTGA. The CDR3 length is 13 residues. CDR3: CASSPGGGGGYTF. The DNA of the CDR3 is TGTGCCAGCAGCCCCGGCGGGGGAGGAGGCTACACCTTC.

The V and J genes are TRBV7-2 and TRBJ1-1, with D tentatively TRBD1 (5 bases). The V gene lost 6 bases and the J gene lost 2 bases, with 13 bases spanning the gap. This CDR3 contains 14 residues. CDR1 is SGHTA and CDR2 is FQGNSA in the germline V gene. This chain's CDR3 is CASSFGGKNTEAFF. The CDR3 coding sequence is TGTGCCAGCAGTTTCGGGGGGAAAAACACTGAAGCTTTCTTT.

The chain has TRBV7-9 and TRBJ2-7; a weak D match, TRBD2 (6 bases). The ends were cut back, 1 base at V and 3 bases at J, with 10 bases in the middle. CDR3 size: 14 residues. Per germline, CDR1 SEHNR and CDR2 FQNEAQ (reference sequence). CDR3 DNA: TGTGCCAGCAGCTTAGTTTGGCGGGACTACGAGCAGTACTTC. Its protein is CASSLVWRDYEQYF.

V is TRBV3-1 (or the pseudogene TRBV3-2) and J is TRBJ2-7; 14 bases line up with TRBD2. The CDR3 runs 18 residues. V lost 2 bases, J lost 2 bases, and 8 bases stayed unmatched. The germline CDR1 and CDR2 sequences are LGHDT and YNNKEL (reference sequence). CDR3 amino acids: CASSQRGLAGAGPYEQYF. The DNA for the CDR3 is TGTGCCAGCAGCCAAAGGGGACTAGCGGGAGCGGGACCCTACGAGCAGTACTTC.

This rearrangement joins TRBV11-2 to TRBJ1-1; TRBD1 is a possible D gene (6 bases). The V gene's germline CDR1 is SGHAT and CDR2 FQNNGV. Trimming removed 1 base from V and 5 bases from J, with 20 bases in between. CDR3 length: 17 residues. DNA for the CDR3: TGTGCCAGCAGCTTAGTCAGGGGCCGATGGGAAAGGACTGAAGCTTTCTTT. Its translation is CASSLVRGRWERTEAFF.

The chain joins TRBV6-5 to TRBJ1-1; weak D call: TRBD1 (5 bases). The V and J ends lost 7 bases and 0 bases respectively, with 12 bases between them. Germline CDR1 is MNHEY and CDR2 is SVGAGI. The CDR3 extends over 14 amino acids. The CDR3: CASTRGRMNTEAFF. For the CDR3, the DNA is TGTGCCAGCACCCGGGGGAGGATGAACACTGAAGCTTTCTTT.

V and J are TRBV27 and TRBJ2-2; 9 nucleotides agree with TRBD2. The CDR3 is 16 residues long. Germline values: CDR1 MNHEY, CDR2 SMNVEV (reference sequence). With 6 bases clipped from V and 4 bases from J, the junction kept 9 bases outside the gene matches. The CDR3 loop is CASRPIAGVGTGELFF. CDR3 nucleotide sequence: TGTGCCAGCAGGCCAATAGCGGGAGTGGGCACCGGGGAGCTGTTTTTT.

This clone was recorded a few times. The rearrangement uses TRBV30 and TRBJ1-6; no reliable D call. Trimming pared 0 bases from V and 10 bases from J, leaving 7 bases between. Germline lookup yields CDR1 GTSNPN and CDR2 SVGIG (reference sequence). This CDR3 has 12 residues. The DNA for the CDR3 is TGTGCCTGGAGTGTAAATCAGTCACCCCTCCACTTT. Translated: CAWSVNQSPLHF.

V usage is TRBV11-3 and J usage is TRBJ2-1, with D perhaps matching TRBD2 (5 bases). The CDR3 length is 16 residues. V shed 5 bases and J shed 0 bases, with 14 bases lying between them. Germline loops: CDR1 SGHNT, CDR2 YENEEA. The chain's CDR3 is CASSPSSGSSYNEQFF. CDR3 bases: TGTGCCAGCAGCCCCTCCAGTGGGAGCTCCTACAATGAGCAGTTCTTC.

The rearrangement joins TRBV10-2 to TRBJ1-2, with TRBD1 identical over 10 bases. This CDR3 is built from 17 residues. Unmatched junction bases numbered 16, after V lost 7 bases and J lost 5 bases. In germline, CDR1 is WSHSY, CDR2 SAAADI. CDR3 region: CASKVGPRQGAGYGYTF. CDR3 coding DNA: TGCGCCAGCAAGGTCGGCCCCCGACAGGGGGCAGGGTATGGCTACACCTTC.

The table lists this clone with a count of one. This rearrangement joins TRBV28 to TRBJ2-7; 9 nucleotides agree with TRBD1. CDR3 length: 15 amino acids. Germline values: CDR1 MDHEN, CDR2 SYDVKM. J was trimmed by 5 bases and V by 5 bases; bases with no gene match: 10. CDR3 DNA sequence: TGTGCCAGCAGTGACCCCGGGACAGGGCAGGACGAGCAGTACTTC. Translated, it gives CASSDPGTGQDEQYF.

The chain links TRBV5-5 to TRBJ2-5, with 11 nucleotides matching TRBD2. This CDR3 region has 15 residues. Trimming at V came to 4 bases and at J to 1 base, leaving 3 bases not matched to a gene. Germline V CDR1 and CDR2: SGHKS, YYEKEE (reference sequence). The CDR3 sequence is CASSGLAGGQETQYF. CDR3 bases: TGTGCCAGCAGCGGGCTAGCGGGAGGCCAAGAGACCCAGTACTTC.

This clone was detected a few times. J is TRBJ1-1 and V is TRBV3-1 (or the pseudogene TRBV3-2); D unclear. V shed 1 base and J shed 7 bases, with 16 bases lying between them. Germline CDR1 and CDR2: LGHDT and YNNKEL (reference sequence). The CDR3 is made up of 15 amino acids. The CDR3: CASSQVLLASDEAFF. CDR3 nucleotides: TGTGCCAGCAGCCAAGTTCTCTTAGCGTCTGATGAAGCTTTCTTT.

The chain couples TRBV30 to TRBJ2-1; 10 nucleotides match TRBD2. The germline CDR1 and CDR2 sequences are GTSNPN and SVGIG (reference sequence). CDR3 length: 14 residues. V shed 3 bases, J shed 4 bases, and the junction held 3 bases outside the gene matches. As DNA, the CDR3 is TGTGCCTGGAGAAAAGCGGGAGGGTACAATGAGCAGTTCTTC. Protein sequence: CAWRKAGGYNEQFF. Looking up the rest from reference TRBV30 and TRBJ2-1 gives the full variable domain: SQTIHQWPATLVQPVGSPLSLECTVEGTSNPNLYWYRQAAGRGLQLLFYSVGIGQISSEVPQNLSASRPQDRQFILSSKKLLLSDSGFYLCAWRKAGGYNEQFFGPGTRLTVL.

This clone was seen just once. This rearrangement joins TRBV18 to TRBJ1-1; 8 bases agree with TRBD1. Germline lookup yields CDR1 KGHSH and CDR2 LQKENI. This CDR3 comprises 14 residues. V dropped 4 bases and J dropped 3; count of bases not matched to a gene: 4. The CDR3 is CASSQTGVYTEAFF. The CDR3 nucleotides are TGTGCCAGCTCACAGACAGGGGTGTACACTGAAGCTTTCTTT.

The chain recombines TRBV4-2 with TRBJ2-1, with 8 bases aligning to TRBD2. Looked up from germline, CDR1 is LGHNA and CDR2 is YNFKEQ. The CDR3 is 17 amino acids. Trimming removed 1 base from V and 4 bases from J; junction bases left unmatched: 9. For the CDR3, the DNA is TGTGCCAGCAGCCAAGGGGGACGGGAGGGGAAATACAATGAGCAGTTCTTC. It is translated as CASSQGGREGKYNEQFF.